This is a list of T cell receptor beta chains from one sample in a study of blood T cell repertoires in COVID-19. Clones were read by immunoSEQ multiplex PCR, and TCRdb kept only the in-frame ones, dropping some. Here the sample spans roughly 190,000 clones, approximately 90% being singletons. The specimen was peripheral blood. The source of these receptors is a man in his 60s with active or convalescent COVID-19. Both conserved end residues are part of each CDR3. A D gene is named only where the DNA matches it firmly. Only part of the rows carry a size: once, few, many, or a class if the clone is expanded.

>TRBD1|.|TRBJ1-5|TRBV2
TGTGCCAGCAGTCCCGGGACAGGGGTCCGAGGTGCAGAGCCCCAGCATTTT
CASSPGTGVRGAEPQHF
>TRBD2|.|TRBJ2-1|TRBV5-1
TGCGCCAGCAGCTTGCGTACGGGACTAGGACTCAATGAGCAGTTCTTC
CASSLRTGLGLNEQFF
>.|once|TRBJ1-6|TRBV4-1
TGCGCCAGCAGAACTTATTTCCCCCATGATTCACCCCTCCACTTT
CASRTYFPHDSPLHF
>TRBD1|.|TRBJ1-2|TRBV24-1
TGTGCCACCAGTGACCGGGACAGCGGGTTTAGTGGCTACACCTTC
CATSDRDSGFSGYTF
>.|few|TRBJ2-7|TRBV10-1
TGCGCCAGCAGTGAGTCGGCCGGAACAGCCTACGAGCAGTACTTC
CASSESAGTAYEQYF
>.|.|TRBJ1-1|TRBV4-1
TGCGCCAGCAGCCAAGATTGGGCCGGAGGCACTGAAGCTTTCTTT
CASSQDWAGGTEAFF
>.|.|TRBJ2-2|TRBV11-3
TGTGCCAGCAGCTTAGGTTCAGGGGCCAACACCGGGGAGCTGTTTTTT
CASSLGSGANTGELFF
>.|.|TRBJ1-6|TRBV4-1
TGCGCCAGCAGCCAAGAATTACGGGTTGATAATTCACCCCTCCACTTT
CASSQELRVDNSPLHF
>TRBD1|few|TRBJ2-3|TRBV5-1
TGCGCCAGCAGCTTGGGGGACAGGGCCGACACGCAGTATTTT
CASSLGDRADTQYF
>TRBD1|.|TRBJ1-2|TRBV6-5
TGTGCCAGCAGTCCTCTCGACAGGGGCAGGGGCTACACCTTC
CASSPLDRGRGYTF
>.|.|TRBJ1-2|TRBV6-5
TGTGCCAGCAGGTCCGGGACATACAACTATGGCTACACCTTC
CASRSGTYNYGYTF